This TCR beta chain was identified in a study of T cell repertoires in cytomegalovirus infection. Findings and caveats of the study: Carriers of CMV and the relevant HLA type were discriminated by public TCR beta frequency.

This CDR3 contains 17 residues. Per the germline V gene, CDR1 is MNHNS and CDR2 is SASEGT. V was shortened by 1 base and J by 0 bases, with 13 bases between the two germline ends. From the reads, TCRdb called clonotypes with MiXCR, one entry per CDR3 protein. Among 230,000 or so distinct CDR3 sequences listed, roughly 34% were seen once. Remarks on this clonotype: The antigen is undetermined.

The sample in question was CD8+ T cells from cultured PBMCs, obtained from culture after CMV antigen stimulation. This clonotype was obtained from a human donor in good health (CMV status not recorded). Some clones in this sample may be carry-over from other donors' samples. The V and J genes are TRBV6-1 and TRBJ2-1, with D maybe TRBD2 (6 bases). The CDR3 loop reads CASSEGSAGHSYNEQFF. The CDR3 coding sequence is TGTGCCAGCAGTGAAGGGAGTGCGGGGCACTCCTACAATGAGCAGTTCTTC.